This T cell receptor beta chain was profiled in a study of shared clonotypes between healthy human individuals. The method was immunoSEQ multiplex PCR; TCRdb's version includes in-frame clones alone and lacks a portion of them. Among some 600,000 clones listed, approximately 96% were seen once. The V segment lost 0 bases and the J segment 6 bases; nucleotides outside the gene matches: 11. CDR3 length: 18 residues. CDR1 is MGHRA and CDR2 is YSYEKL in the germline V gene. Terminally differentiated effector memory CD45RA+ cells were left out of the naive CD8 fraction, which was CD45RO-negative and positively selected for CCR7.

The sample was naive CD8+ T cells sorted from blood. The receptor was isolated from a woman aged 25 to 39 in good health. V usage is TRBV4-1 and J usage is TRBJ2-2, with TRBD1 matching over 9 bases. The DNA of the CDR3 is TGCGCCAGCAGCCAAGAGATGATTTGGGGACAGGGATCCGGGGAGCTGTTTTTT. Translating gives CASSQEMIWGQGSGELFF.